This TCR beta chain emerged from a study of blood T cell repertoires in COVID-19. Study context: Nucleic acid was either cDNA or gDNA, and it came from T cells, B-cell-depleted T cells, or PBMCs.

As originally analysed: Reference gene primer amplification in the assay estimated nucleated cell counts. The method was immunoSEQ multiplex PCR; TCRdb's version includes in-frame clones alone and lacks a portion of them. V, J and clone size derive from that table, while D and trimming were established from the DNA sequence. The sample holds some 70,000 clones; around 85% are singletons and the top ten take roughly a tenth. The TCR originated in a woman aged 45-65 years with acute or convalescent COVID-19. Sequenced material: peripheral blood.

This chain's CDR3 is CASSASGQLTDTQYF. CDR3 in DNA: TGTGCCAGCAGCGCCTCGGGACAGCTCACAGATACGCAGTATTTT. The chain combines TRBV9 with TRBJ2-3; 7 nucleotides line up with TRBD1. The CDR3 is 15 amino acids. The V and J ends lost 3 bases and 2 bases, in that order; junction bases with no gene match: 6. CDR1 is SGDLS, CDR2 YYNGEE, per germline.